What follows describes a single T cell receptor (beta chain). CDR3 size: 15 residues. Trimming cost V 4 bases and J 0 bases; bases outside gene matches: 1. Looked up from germline, CDR1 is SGHTA and CDR2 is FQGNSA. This sample was included in a study of beta chain features in type 1 diabetes. The isolated RNA, all of it, was reverse transcribed, so expressed TCRB transcripts were what got sequenced. Generated by immunoSEQ multiplex PCR, the TCRdb table keeps only in-frame clones and is missing some. The data hold roughly 330,000 clones, with around 10% observed a single time. This clonotype was sampled from a woman aged 25 to 45 in good health. This chain links TRBV7-2 with TRBJ2-2, with TRBD2 matching 8 bases. The sequenced sample was naive CD4+ T cells from blood. CDR3 nucleotides: TGTGCCAGCAGCTGGGGACTAGCGAACACCGGGGAGCTGTTTTTT. Translation gives CASSWGLANTGELFF.